This TCR beta chain stems from a study of cytomegalovirus exposure and HLA in healthy donors. On this clone: Its matching antigen is unknown.

Overall study results and limits: In a later analysis, productive TCRs from donors in an Asian-associated ancestry cluster reportedly carried fewer N-insertions than the cohort mean. For cytomegalovirus status, the classifier reportedly gave diagnoses with high specificity and sensitivity.

The primer mix had 60 Vbeta and 13 Jbeta primers. Only in-frame clones appear in the TCRdb table, and some are missing; sequencing was by immunoSEQ multiplex PCR. The sample lists around 220,000 clones; roughly four fifths were seen once. In germline, CDR1 is SGHDN, CDR2 FVKESK. Trimming left V 4 bases short and J 4 bases short, with 11 bases between. This CDR3 region has 13 residues. The chain joins TRBV14 to TRBJ2-7, with D perhaps matching TRBD2 (5 bases). The sequencing input was PBMCs. This TCR came from a girl aged 2 to 9 in good health and CMV-seronegative. CDR3 in amino acids: CASSPARGYEQYF. The CDR3 coding sequence is TGTGCCAGCAGCCCCGCCCGGGGTTACGAGCAGTACTTC.